Below, 15 T cell receptor beta chains from the same sample are listed, as sequenced in a study of blood T cell repertoires in COVID-19. Sequenced by immunoSEQ multiplex PCR; TCRdb stores in-frame clones only, minus some. The sample consists of around 150,000 clones, 85% of them appearing once. The sample taken for sequencing was peripheral blood. These receptors were obtained from a human donor with acute or convalescent COVID-19. The donor label of this sample is uncertain.

The chain carries TRBV7-9 and TRBJ1-6; tentative D call: TRBD1 (6 bases). The V and J ends lost 3 bases and 10 bases respectively, with 13 bases between them. Germline lookup yields CDR1 SEHNR and CDR2 FQNEAQ (reference sequence). CDR3 length: 14 residues. CDR3 in DNA: TGTGCCAGCAGCTTGGATCAGGGGAGATCACCCCTCCACTTT. This translates into CASSLDQGRSPLHF.

The V call is TRBV3-1 (or the pseudogene TRBV3-2), the J call TRBJ1-2, with 7 bases matching TRBD1. The CDR3 is made up of 15 amino acids. The V gene's germline CDR1 is LGHDT and CDR2 YNNKEL (reference sequence). With V trimmed by 4 bases and J by 7 bases, 12 bases remained unmatched. The CDR3, as DNA: TGTGCCAGCAGCCCCTCCGGGACAGCCACTGGTGGCTACACCTTC. This translates into CASSPSGTATGGYTF.

This clone was picked up one time. This chain connects TRBV6-5 to TRBJ2-3; a possible D gene is TRBD1 (6 bases). Trimming removed 6 bases from V and 7 bases from J, with 17 bases in between. Germline values: CDR1 MNHEY, CDR2 SVGAGI. The CDR3 is made up of 14 amino acids. Here the CDR3 DNA reads TGTGCCAGCAGCCCGACAGGAAAGGGGAATACGCAGTATTTT. It translates to CASSPTGKGNTQYF.

J is TRBJ2-7 and V is TRBV9, with D possibly TRBD2 on 7 matching bases. Per the germline V gene, CDR1 is SGDLS and CDR2 is YYNGEE. With 2 bases removed from V and 4 bases from J, the gap between germline ends came to 16 bases. The CDR3 length is 15 residues. Here the CDR3 reads CASSVGGPLGYEQYF. CDR3 nucleotide sequence: TGTGCCAGCAGCGTCGGGGGGCCCCTCGGGTACGAGCAGTACTTC.

V and J are TRBV7-9 and TRBJ1-1; no firm D call. The CDR3 consists of 11 residues. Germline CDR1 is SEHNR and CDR2 is FQNEAQ (reference sequence). V shed 11 bases and J shed 1 base, with 8 bases lying between them. This chain's CDR3 is CAGDSNTEAFF. The CDR3 DNA is TGTGCCGGAGATTCGAACACTGAAGCTTTCTTT.

This chain connects TRBV5-8 to TRBJ2-7, with no clear D. This CDR3 contains 13 residues. V was shortened by 3 bases and J by 7 bases, with 14 bases between the two germline ends. Germline V gene sequence: CDR1 SGHTS, CDR2 YDEGEE. DNA of the CDR3: TGTGCCAGCAGCTCTGTACCCTACGTGGAGCAGTACTTC. Amino acid sequence: CASSSVPYVEQYF.

This CDR3 reads CAWSRKGGSSGNTIYF. DNA of the CDR3: TGTGCCTGGAGTAGAAAAGGGGGATCCTCTGGAAACACCATATATTTT. This sequence joins TRBV30 and TRBJ1-3; D may be TRBD1 (6 bases). In germline, CDR1 is GTSNPN, CDR2 SVGIG (reference sequence). The CDR3 contains 16 residues. V lost 2 bases to trimming and J lost 0 bases, with 14 bases between them.

This clone has only a few counts. The rearrangement uses TRBV30 and TRBJ1-2, with D perhaps matching TRBD1 (6 bases). The CDR3 consists of 12 residues. Trimming shortened V by 0 bases and J by 7 bases, and 9 bases separated the two germline ends. Germline V gives CDR1 GTSNPN, CDR2 SVGIG (reference sequence). Here the CDR3 reads CAWSVYRVGYTF. CDR3 nucleotide sequence: TGTGCCTGGAGTGTATACAGGGTTGGCTACACCTTC. Supplemented by reference TRBV30 and TRBJ1-2, the full variable domain reads SQTIHQWPATLVQPVGSPLSLECTVEGTSNPNLYWYRQAAGRGLQLLFYSVGIGQISSEVPQNLSASRPQDRQFILSSKKLLLSDSGFYLCAWSVYRVGYTFGSGTRLTVV.

The genes are TRBV25-1 and TRBJ1-3, with D perhaps TRBD1 (6 bases). The CDR3 spans 15 residues. CDR1 MGHDK and CDR2 SYGVNS come from the germline V gene. Trimming took 9 bases from V and 0 from J, leaving 15 bases between them. The CDR3 reads CARFTGQSSGNTIYF. In nucleotides, the CDR3 is TGTGCCAGGTTCACAGGACAGAGCTCTGGAAACACCATATATTTT. Drawing the rest from reference TRBV25-1 and TRBJ1-3, the complete variable domain is EADIYQTPRYLVIGTGKKITLECSQTMGHDKMYWYQQDPGMELHLIHYSYGVNSTEKGDLSSESTVSRIRTEHFPLTLESARPSHTSQYLCARFTGQSSGNTIYFGEGSWLTVV.

The rearrangement links TRBV13 to TRBJ1-5, with 8 bases matching TRBD1. There are 17 residues in the CDR3. Germline V gives CDR1 PRHDT, CDR2 FYEKMQ (reference sequence). V shed 5 bases, J shed 5 bases, and the junction held 14 bases outside the gene matches. The CDR3 DNA is TGTGCCAGCAGCAAACATTCACAGGGGGGAAAGGATCAGCCCCAGCATTTT. Protein sequence: CASSKHSQGGKDQPQHF.

The J gene is TRBJ2-3, the V gene TRBV6-5; D might be TRBD1 (6 bases). Trimming left V 5 bases short and J 3 bases short, with 6 bases between. From germline, CDR1 is MNHEY and CDR2 SVGAGI. CDR3 length: 12 residues. CDR3 amino acids: CASSTGTDTQYF. The DNA of the CDR3 is TGTGCCAGCAGTACAGGGACAGATACGCAGTATTTT.

Details on this clone: Without the conserved terminal phenylalanine or tryptophan, this CDR3 likely stems from a read error. The DNA is omitted, as the CDR3 cannot be located on it reliably, and the CDR3 follows TCRdb's listing. The rearrangement joins TRBV15 to TRBJ1-2. CDR1 and CDR2 (germline): LNHNV, YYDKDF (reference sequence). Counting both end residues, the CDR3 totals 13 amino acids. CDR3: CATSREGGGKVTG.

The chain couples TRBV10-1 to TRBJ1-5; TRBD1 matches 8 bases. The trim removed 6 bases at V and 1 base at J, leaving 5 bases unmatched. This CDR3 is built from 15 residues. CDR1 is WNHNN and CDR2 is SYGVQD in the germline V gene (reference sequence). CDR3 sequence reads: CASRRTGTSNQPQHF. For the CDR3, the DNA is TGCGCCAGCAGAAGGACAGGGACCAGCAATCAGCCCCAGCATTTT.

This chain uses TRBV4-2 with TRBJ2-3; possibly TRBD2 for D (7 bases). The CDR3 spans 17 residues. Germline assignment: CDR1 LGHNA and CDR2 YNFKEQ. Between the trimmed V and J ends, which lost 1 base and 5 bases, there was a span of 19 bases. CDR3: CASSQASGGGKGDTQYF. The DNA for the CDR3 is TGTGCCAGCAGCCAAGCCTCTGGGGGGGGCAAGGGAGATACGCAGTATTTT.

This clone has a handful of counts. The V and J genes are TRBV6-5 and TRBJ1-1; TRBD1 might be the D (6 bases). This CDR3 contains 14 residues. From germline, CDR1 is MNHEY and CDR2 SVGAGI. The V end was cut by 4 bases, the J end by 4 bases, with 13 bases between. CDR3 protein: CASSSRAGATEAFF. The CDR3, as DNA: TGTGCCAGCAGTTCTCGGGCAGGGGCCACTGAAGCTTTCTTT.